This TCR beta chain derives from a study of patients and donors after allogeneic stem cell transplantation. This clonotype appeared a few times. The CDR3 extends over 13 amino acids. Germline loops: CDR1 MNHEY, CDR2 SMNVEV (reference sequence). V lost 7 bases and J 1 base, leaving 10 bases between the germline ends. TCRdb recomputed calls from the RT-PCR reads with MiXCR, one row per CDR3 protein. This repertoire shows around 200,000 distinct CDR3 sequences, 38% found once; its top ten account for approximately 10%. The origin of this receptor is a human donor who was either an allogeneic HSCT recipient or a stem cell or donor lymphocyte infusion donor (not recorded which). It is not recorded whose cells these are; they may come from a transplant donor. The sequencing input was blood, either unsorted or a sorted T cell fraction (not recorded which). The rearrangement joins TRBV27 to TRBJ1-2; D may be TRBD1 (5 bases). As DNA, the CDR3 is TGTGCCAGCAAGGGGACTCGTAACTATGGCTACACCTTC. This sequence encodes CASKGTRNYGYTF.